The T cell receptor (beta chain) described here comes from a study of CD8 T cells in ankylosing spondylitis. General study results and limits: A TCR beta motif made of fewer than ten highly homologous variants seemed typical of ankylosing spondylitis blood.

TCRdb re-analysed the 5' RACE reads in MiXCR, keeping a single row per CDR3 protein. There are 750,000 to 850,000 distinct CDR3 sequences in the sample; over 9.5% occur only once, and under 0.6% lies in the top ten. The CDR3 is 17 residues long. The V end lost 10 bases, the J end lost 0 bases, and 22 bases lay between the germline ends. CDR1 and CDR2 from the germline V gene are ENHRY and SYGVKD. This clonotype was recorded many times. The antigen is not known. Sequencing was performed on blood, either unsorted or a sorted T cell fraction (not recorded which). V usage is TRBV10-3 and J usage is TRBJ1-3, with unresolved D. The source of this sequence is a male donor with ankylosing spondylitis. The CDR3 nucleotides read TGTGCCACCACAAGAACCAAAACCTCATTCTCTGGAAACACCATATATTTT. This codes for CATTRTKTSFSGNTIYF.